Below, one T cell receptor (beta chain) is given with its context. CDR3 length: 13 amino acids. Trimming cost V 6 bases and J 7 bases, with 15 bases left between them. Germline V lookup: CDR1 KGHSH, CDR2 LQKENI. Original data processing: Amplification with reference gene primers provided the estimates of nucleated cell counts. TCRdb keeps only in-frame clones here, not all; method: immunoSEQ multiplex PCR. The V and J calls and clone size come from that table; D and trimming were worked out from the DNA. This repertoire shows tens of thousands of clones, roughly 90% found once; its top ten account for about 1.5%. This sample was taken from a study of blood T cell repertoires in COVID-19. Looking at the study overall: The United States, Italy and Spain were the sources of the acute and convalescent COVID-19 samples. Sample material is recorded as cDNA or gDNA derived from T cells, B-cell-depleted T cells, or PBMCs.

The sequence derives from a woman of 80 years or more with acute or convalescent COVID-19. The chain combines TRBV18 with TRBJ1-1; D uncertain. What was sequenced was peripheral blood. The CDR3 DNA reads TGTGCCAGCTCCCATTCCTCGGACTTTGAAGCTTTCTTT. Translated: CASSHSSDFEAFF.